The source of this T cell receptor (beta chain) is a study of CD8 T cells in ankylosing spondylitis. Findings of the study overall: Disease-linked clones bore a CD8+ phenotype and were relatively rare in peripheral blood. As reported, disease-linked clones showed significant enrichment in matched ankylosing spondylitis synovial fluid.

For TCR beta, libraries came from quantitative 5'-RACE with molecular barcodes. TCRdb analysed the 5' RACE reads with MiXCR anew, one entry per CDR3 protein. The table records about 300,000 distinct CDR3 sequences, less than 25% of them present only once. Germline V CDR1 and CDR2: SGDLS, YYNGEE. Trimming shortened V by 0 bases and J by 8 bases, and 18 bases separated the two germline ends. CDR3 length equals 16 residues. The sample holds one count of this clonotype. What it binds is not known. The rearrangement links TRBV9 to TRBJ2-1, with D perhaps assigned TRBD1 or TRBD2 (6 bases each). The sequencing sample was made of blood, either unsorted or a sorted T cell fraction (not recorded which). The source is a female donor with ankylosing spondylitis or in good health (not recorded which). The CDR3 DNA sequence: TGTGCCAGCAGCGTAGATTTGGGGGGCCCAGGGCATGAGCAGTTCTTC. This codes for CASSVDLGGPGHEQFF.